This TCR beta chain comes out of a study of immune heterogeneity within non-small cell lung tumors. Study-wide context: Of the tumors, a few were squamous cell, around 9 non-squamous, and 1 not otherwise specified.

TCRs were amplified from about 640 ng gDNA of bulk tumor per sample. Several biopsies per primary tumor were taken during surgery, spaced as far apart as possible. With untreated, newly diagnosed non-small cell lung cancer, the patients went on to undergo curative surgery. This clonotype was picked up a small number of times. Multiplex PCR employing 32 V and 13 J primers generated amplicons of the TCR beta CDR3. MiXCR was run by TCRdb on the multiplex PCR reads, yielding one entry per CDR3 protein. The data hold just over 15,000 distinct CDR3 sequences, with around 28% observed a single time. V was pared by 4 bases and J by 5 bases, with 7 bases between. Germline CDR1 and CDR2: SQVTM and ANQGSEA. The CDR3 is 11 amino acids.

This chain uses TRBV29-1 with TRBJ2-3; D ambiguous. This sequence originates from a man in his forties or fifties with non-small cell lung cancer. The source material was lung tumor tissue. The CDR3, as DNA: TGCAGCGTTGTGGGGTTAGATACGCAGTATTTT. Encoded protein: CSVVGLDTQYF.